This T cell receptor (beta chain) was observed in a study of cytomegalovirus exposure and HLA in healthy donors. Notes on the study in general: The authors later linked a missense DCLRE1C variant to TCR beta V- and J-gene trimming.

Only one count was recorded for this clone. Its antigen is still unknown. 13 Jbeta primers and 60 Vbeta primers were used for the PCR. TCRdb keeps only in-frame clones here, not all; method: immunoSEQ multiplex PCR. The sample carries 150,000 to 200,000 clones, approximately 77% recorded once. Trimming cost V 3 bases and J 0 bases; bases outside gene matches: 5. Germline lookup yields CDR1 LGHNA and CDR2 YNFKEQ. This CDR3 is 16 amino acids long. Sequenced input: PBMCs. The source of this sequence is a male donor in good health and CMV-seropositive. J is TRBJ2-5 and V is TRBV4-2, with 9 nucleotides matching TRBD1. CDR3 region: CASSQAGTGHQETQYF. The CDR3 nucleotides are TGTGCCAGCAGCCAGGCCGGGACAGGGCACCAAGAGACCCAGTACTTC.